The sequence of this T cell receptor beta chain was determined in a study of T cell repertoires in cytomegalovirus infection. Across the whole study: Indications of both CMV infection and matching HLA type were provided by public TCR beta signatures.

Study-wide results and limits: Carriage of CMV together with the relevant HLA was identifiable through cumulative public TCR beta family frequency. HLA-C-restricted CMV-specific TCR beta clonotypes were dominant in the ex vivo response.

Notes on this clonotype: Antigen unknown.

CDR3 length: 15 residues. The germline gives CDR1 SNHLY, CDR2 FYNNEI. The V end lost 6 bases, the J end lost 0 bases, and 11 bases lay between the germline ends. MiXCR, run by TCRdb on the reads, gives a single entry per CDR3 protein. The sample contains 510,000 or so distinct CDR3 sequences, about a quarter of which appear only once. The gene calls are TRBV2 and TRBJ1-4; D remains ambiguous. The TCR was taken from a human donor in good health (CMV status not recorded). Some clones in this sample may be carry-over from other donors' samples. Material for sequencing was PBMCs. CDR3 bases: TGTGCCAGCAGCGTCAGACTTGCAACTAATGAAAAACTGTTTTTT. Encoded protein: CASSVRLATNEKLFF.